The 13 T cell receptor beta chains in this list originate from one sample, sequenced in a study of blood T cells in healthy people across ages (dated by TCRdb to 2014 to 2015). The protocol used for the library was 5' RACE. For sequencing, an Illumina HiSeq 2500 was employed. A second PCR of roughly 7 to 11 cycles was performed with a sample-barcoded 5' primer and a J-beta primer mix. In TCRdb, the public reads were trimmed at Q25 with fastp and aligned with MiXCR, with productive beta chains retained. Identical CDR3 protein sequences are pooled into one entry, listed with their most common genes and DNA. For this sample there are approximately 1.5 million distinct CDR3 sequences; roughly 43% appear just once. Under 5% of the sample lies in the top ten. The sample was blood. All receptors come from a woman in her late teens or twenties in good health.

This clonotype has more than one count but fewer than ten. The chain recombines TRBV2 with TRBJ2-1, with 10 bases that match TRBD1. This CDR3 has 15 residues. The ends lost 5 bases at V and 5 bases at J; junction bases unmatched: 6. CDR1 is SNHLY, CDR2 FYNNEI, per germline. The CDR3 DNA reads TGTGCCAGCAGTTCCCGGGACAGGGGCCACAATGAGCAGTTCTTC. Translating it yields CASSSRDRGHNEQFF.

The chain carries TRBV20-1 and TRBJ1-4; unclear D gene. V was clipped by 1 base and J by 4 bases, with 7 bases between them. Germline V lookup: CDR1 DFQATT, CDR2 SNEGSKA (reference sequence). The CDR3 is 13 residues long. The CDR3 nucleotides are TGCAGTGCTAGAGTCAGCCTTAATGAAAAACTGTTTTTT. Protein: CSARVSLNEKLFF.

This clonotype was seen more than once but under ten times. The V gene is TRBV29-1, the J gene TRBJ2-5; possible D gene TRBD2, 6 bases. The ends were cut back, 3 bases at V and 5 bases at J, with 13 bases in the middle. CDR1 and CDR2 from the germline V gene are SQVTM and ANQGSEA. The CDR3 covers 13 residues. The CDR3 nucleotides read TGCAGCGTTGAGGTAGCGGTGAGGGAGACCCAGTACTTC. Its translation is CSVEVAVRETQYF. Full variable domain (missing parts from reference TRBV29-1 and TRBJ2-5): SAVISQKPSRDICQRGTSLTIQCQVDSQVTMMFWYRQQPGQSLTLIATANQGSEATYESGFVIDKFPISRPNLTFSTLTVSNMSPEDSSIYLCSVEVAVRETQYFGPGTRLLVL.

V is TRBV4-1 and J is TRBJ2-7; D is perhaps TRBD1 or TRBD2 (5 bases each). V was trimmed by 3 bases and J by 4 bases, leaving 13 bases between them. CDR1 and CDR2 from the germline V gene are MGHRA and YSYEKL. The CDR3 length is 14 residues. CDR3 protein: CASSQGERTYEQYF. For the CDR3, the DNA is TGCGCCAGCAGCCAGGGGGAGCGGACTTACGAGCAGTACTTC.

The gene calls are TRBV7-9 and TRBJ2-3; tentatively, D is TRBD2 (5 bases). Trimming removed 5 bases at V and 3 bases at J, with 15 bases between. Per the germline V gene, CDR1 is SEHNR and CDR2 is FQNEAQ (reference sequence). The CDR3 length is 15 residues. The DNA of the CDR3 is TGTGCCAGCAGCCACCATAGCGATAGGACAGATACGCAGTATTTT. This encodes CASSHHSDRTDTQYF.

This clonotype was detected only a few times. V usage is TRBV20-1 and J usage is TRBJ2-7, with TRBD2 identical over 9 bases. The germline gives CDR1 DFQATT, CDR2 SNEGSKA (reference sequence). The length of the CDR3 is 15 residues. The junction had 12 bases not matched to a gene; V was cut back by 2 bases and J by 7 bases. CDR3 residues: CSARSISGRLGEQYF. DNA for the CDR3: TGCAGTGCTAGATCTATTAGCGGGAGACTGGGAGAGCAGTACTTC.

This clonotype was detected many times. A junction end diverges from the germline sequence, so it may reflect a read error. The rearrangement uses TRBV5-1 and TRBJ1-2; no clear D gene. Germline CDR1 and CDR2: SGHRS and YFSETQ. This CDR3 contains 13 residues. CDR3 sequence (DNA): TGTGCCAGCAGCTTGGATGGAGGGTATGGCTACACCTTC. The encoded protein is CASSLDGGYGYTF.

The V gene is TRBV15, the J gene TRBJ2-7; D is undetermined. Near its end, the DNA agrees better with TRBJ2-5, so the J call may be wrong. CDR1 and CDR2 from the germline V gene are LNHNV and YYDKDF (reference sequence). The CDR3 is 12 residues long. The CDR3 loop reads CATGKGFETQYF. The DNA of the CDR3 is TGTGCCACCGGGAAGGGCTTCGAGACCCAGTACTTC.

This clonotype was seen a single time. The chain employs TRBV20-1 and TRBJ2-7, with 12 bases matching TRBD2. The CDR3 consists of 15 residues. V dropped 4 bases and J dropped 8; count of bases not matched to a gene: 12. Looked up from germline, CDR1 is DFQATT and CDR2 is SNEGSKA (reference sequence). This chain's CDR3 is CSATDPLAGGSQQYF. The CDR3, as DNA: TGCAGTGCTACGGACCCACTAGCGGGAGGTAGCCAGCAGTACTTC.

The chain is built from TRBV4-3 and TRBJ2-1; 10 nucleotides match TRBD2. V lost 3 bases and J lost 3; bases outside the gene matches: 5. Germline lookup yields CDR1 LGHNA and CDR2 YSLEER. The CDR3 spans 16 residues. The CDR3 here is CASSHLPSGGYNEQFF. CDR3 DNA: TGCGCCAGCAGCCACCTTCCTAGCGGGGGCTACAATGAGCAGTTCTTC.

The chain is built from TRBV12-3 or TRBV12-4 and TRBJ1-1; a possible D gene is TRBD1 (6 bases). The CDR3 covers 15 residues. Deletions cut 2 bases from V and 5 bases from J, with 15 bases between. The CDR3 DNA reads TGTGCCAGCAGTTTATTGGAGGGGGTAAGGACTGAAGCTTTCTTT. Amino acids: CASSLLEGVRTEAFF.

V is TRBV28 and J is TRBJ2-7; 7 bases map to TRBD1. Losses at the gene ends were 6 bases for V and 3 bases for J; bases not matched to a gene: 11. This CDR3 contains 15 residues. Germline CDR1 and CDR2: MDHEN and SYDVKM. CDR3 sequence: CASSPPGTAIYEQYF. DNA of the CDR3: TGTGCCAGCAGCCCCCCCGGGACAGCGATCTACGAGCAGTACTTC.

This clonotype came up a few times. V usage is TRBV12-3 or TRBV12-4 and J usage is TRBJ1-5; 10 nucleotides match TRBD1. V lost 3 bases and J lost 6; bases outside the gene matches: 5. This CDR3 comprises 15 residues. The CDR3 here is CASSFGGQGTQPQHF. The CDR3 DNA reads as TGTGCCAGCAGTTTCGGGGGACAGGGGACTCAGCCCCAGCATTTT.